This T cell receptor (beta chain) was captured in a study of blood T cell repertoires in COVID-19. Original processing methods: How many nucleated cells were present was estimated from reference gene primer amplification. Sequencing used immunoSEQ multiplex PCR; TCRdb keeps in-frame clones, though not all of them. Clone size and V and J calls were adopted from that table, with D and trimming inferred from the DNA. Of around 190,000 clones listed, about 81% are singletons. Germline CDR1 and CDR2: MGHRA and YSYEKL. The V and J ends lost 1 base and 7 bases respectively, with 8 bases between them. The CDR3 has 13 amino acids.

Sequenced sample: PBMCs or T cells enriched from blood (not recorded which). The V and J genes are TRBV4-1 and TRBJ2-4; D unclear. The clonotype originates from a man aged 35-49 years who had recovered from COVID-19. CDR3 in amino acids: CASSQVSGNIQYF. In nucleotides, the CDR3 is TGCGCCAGCAGCCAAGTATCGGGTAACATTCAGTACTTC.